The source of this TCR beta chain is a study of shared clonotypes between healthy human individuals. Generated by immunoSEQ multiplex PCR, the TCRdb table keeps only in-frame clones and is missing some. Of over a million clones listed, around 98% were seen once; the top ten hold about 0.4%. Germline values: CDR1 SGHDT, CDR2 YYEEEE. The CDR3 has 15 amino acids. Trimming cost V 0 bases and J 4 bases; bases outside gene matches: 5. This clone was counted a single time. The same CDR3 can be traced to other DNA sequences in this sample. This TCR was recovered from a man aged 25-45 years in good health. Sequenced: naive CD4+ T cells sorted from blood. Subset described: CD45RA+ positively selected. The chain has TRBV5-6 and TRBJ2-7, with 9 bases fitting TRBD2. The CDR3 here is CASSLGLAGVYEQYF. CDR3 coding DNA: TGTGCCAGCAGCTTGGGGTTAGCGGGAGTTTACGAGCAGTACTTC.